Sequencing of this TCR beta chain was carried out in a study of cytomegalovirus exposure and HLA in healthy donors. The PCR was carried out with 60 Vbeta primers and 13 Jbeta primers. Measured with immunoSEQ multiplex PCR; TCRdb has only the in-frame clones, and not every one. The sample lists fewer than 250,000 clones, about 80% seen once, with about 10% in the top ten. This CDR3 spans 13 amino acids. Germline V gene data show CDR1 as SGHTA and CDR2 as FQGNSA. After removal of 7 bases from V and 3 bases from J, the junction contained 5 bases not matched to a gene. The sample was PBMCs. This chain connects TRBV7-2 to TRBJ1-2, with 7 bases lining up with TRBD1. This receptor was taken from a woman aged 50 to 65 in good health and CMV-seropositive. The CDR3 DNA reads as TGTGCCAGCAAAATTGGGACAGACTATGGCTACACCTTC. It codes for CASKIGTDYGYTF.